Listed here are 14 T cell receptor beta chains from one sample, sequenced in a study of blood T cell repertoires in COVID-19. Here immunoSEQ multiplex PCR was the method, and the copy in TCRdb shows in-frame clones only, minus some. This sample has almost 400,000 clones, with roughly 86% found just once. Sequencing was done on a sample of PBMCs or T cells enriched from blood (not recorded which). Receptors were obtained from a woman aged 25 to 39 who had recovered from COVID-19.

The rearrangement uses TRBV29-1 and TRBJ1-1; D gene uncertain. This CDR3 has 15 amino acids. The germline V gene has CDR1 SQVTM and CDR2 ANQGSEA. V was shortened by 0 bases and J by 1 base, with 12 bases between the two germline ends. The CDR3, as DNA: TGCAGCGTTGAAGACCTGGGGAGTAGGAACACTGAAGCTTTCTTT. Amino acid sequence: CSVEDLGSRNTEAFF.

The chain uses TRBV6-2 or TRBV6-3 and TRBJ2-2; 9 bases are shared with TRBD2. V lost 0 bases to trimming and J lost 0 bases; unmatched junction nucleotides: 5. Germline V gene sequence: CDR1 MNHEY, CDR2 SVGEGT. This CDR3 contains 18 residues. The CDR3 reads CASSYSASGTANTGELFF. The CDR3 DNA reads TGTGCCAGCAGTTACTCGGCTAGCGGGACCGCGAACACCGGGGAGCTGTTTTTT.

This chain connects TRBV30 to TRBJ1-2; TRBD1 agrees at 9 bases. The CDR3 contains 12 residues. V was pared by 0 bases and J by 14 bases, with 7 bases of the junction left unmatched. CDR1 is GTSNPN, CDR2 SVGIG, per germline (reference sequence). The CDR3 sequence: CAWSVPGQGRTF. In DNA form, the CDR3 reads TGTGCCTGGAGTGTCCCGGGACAGGGCCGAACCTTC. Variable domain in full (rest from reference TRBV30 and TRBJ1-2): SQTIHQWPATLVQPVGSPLSLECTVEGTSNPNLYWYRQAAGRGLQLLFYSVGIGQISSEVPQNLSASRPQDRQFILSSKKLLLSDSGFYLCAWSVPGQGRTFGSGTRLTVV.

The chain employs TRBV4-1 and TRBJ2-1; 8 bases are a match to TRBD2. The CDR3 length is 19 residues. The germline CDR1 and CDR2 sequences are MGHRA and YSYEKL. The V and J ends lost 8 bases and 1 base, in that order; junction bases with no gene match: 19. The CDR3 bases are TGCGCCAGCTATCTGGTAGCGGGGCCCCCCCGCCCTTCCTACAATGAGCAGTTCTTC. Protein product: CASYLVAGPPRPSYNEQFF.

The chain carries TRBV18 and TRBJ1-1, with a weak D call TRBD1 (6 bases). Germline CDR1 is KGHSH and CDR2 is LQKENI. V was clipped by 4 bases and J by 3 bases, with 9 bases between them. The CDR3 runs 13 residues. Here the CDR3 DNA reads TGTGCCAGCTCACGGGGGCGAGACACTGAAGCTTTCTTT. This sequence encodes CASSRGRDTEAFF.

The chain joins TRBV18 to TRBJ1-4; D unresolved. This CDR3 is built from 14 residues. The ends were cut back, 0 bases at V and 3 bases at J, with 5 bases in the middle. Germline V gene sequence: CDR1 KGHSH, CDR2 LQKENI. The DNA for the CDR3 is TGTGCCAGCTCACCACCAGAGGCTAATGAAAAACTGTTTTTT. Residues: CASSPPEANEKLFF.

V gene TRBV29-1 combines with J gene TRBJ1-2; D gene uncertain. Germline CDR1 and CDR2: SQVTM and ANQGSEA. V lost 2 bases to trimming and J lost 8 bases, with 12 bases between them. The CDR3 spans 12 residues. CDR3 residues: CSVELREHGYTF. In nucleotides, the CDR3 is TGCAGCGTTGAATTAAGGGAGCACGGCTACACCTTC.

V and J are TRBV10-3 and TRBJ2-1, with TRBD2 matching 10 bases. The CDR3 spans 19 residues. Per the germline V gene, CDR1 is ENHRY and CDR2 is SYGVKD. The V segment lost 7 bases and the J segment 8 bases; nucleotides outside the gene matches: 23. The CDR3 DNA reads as TGTGCCATCACCGTAGAGAATATAGCGGGGGGCCTCGGTGGATATGAGCAGTTCTTC. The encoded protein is CAITVENIAGGLGGYEQFF.

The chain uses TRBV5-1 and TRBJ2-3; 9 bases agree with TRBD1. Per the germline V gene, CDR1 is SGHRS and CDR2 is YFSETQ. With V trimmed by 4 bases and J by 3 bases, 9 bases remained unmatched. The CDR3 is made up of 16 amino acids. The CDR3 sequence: CASSKTDRGWTDTQYF. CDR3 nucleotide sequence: TGCGCCAGCAGCAAGACGGACAGGGGTTGGACAGATACGCAGTATTTT.

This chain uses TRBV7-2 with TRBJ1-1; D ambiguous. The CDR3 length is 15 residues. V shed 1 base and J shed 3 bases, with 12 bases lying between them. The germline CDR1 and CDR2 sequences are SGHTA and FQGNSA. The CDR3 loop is CASSLEPWGDTEAFF. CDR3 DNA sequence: TGTGCCAGCAGCTTAGAGCCTTGGGGAGACACTGAAGCTTTCTTT.

The CDR3 reads CASSLNGGRHGGELFF. CDR3 DNA: TGTGCCAGCAGCTTAAACGGGGGGCGCCATGGCGGGGAGCTGTTTTTT. The J gene is TRBJ2-2, the V gene TRBV7-2; maybe TRBD2 (7 bases). This CDR3 comprises 16 residues. CDR1 and CDR2 from the germline V gene are SGHTA and FQGNSA. Between the trimmed V and J ends, which lost 2 bases and 7 bases, there was a span of 17 bases. The full variable domain, its missing parts supplied by reference TRBV7-2 and TRBJ2-2, is GAGVSQSPSNKVTEKGKDVELRCDPISGHTALYWYRQSLGQGLEFLIYFQGNSAPDKSGLPSDRFSAERTGGSVSTLTIQRTQQEDSAVYLCASSLNGGRHGGELFFGEGSRLTVL.

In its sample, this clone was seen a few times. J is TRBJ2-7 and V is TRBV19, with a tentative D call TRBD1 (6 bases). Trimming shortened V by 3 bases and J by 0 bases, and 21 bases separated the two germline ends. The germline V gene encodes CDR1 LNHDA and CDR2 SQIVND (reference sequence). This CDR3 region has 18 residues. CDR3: CASSILPDSPQSSYEQYF. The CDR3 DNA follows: TGTGCCAGTAGTATCCTCCCGGACAGTCCTCAGAGCTCCTACGAGCAGTACTTC.

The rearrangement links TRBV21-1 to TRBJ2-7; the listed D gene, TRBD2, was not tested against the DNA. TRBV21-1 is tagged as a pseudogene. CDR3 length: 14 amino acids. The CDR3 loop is CASSKELDTYEQYF. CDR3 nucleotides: TGTGCCAGCAGCAAAGAACTAGATACCTACGAGCAGTACTTC.

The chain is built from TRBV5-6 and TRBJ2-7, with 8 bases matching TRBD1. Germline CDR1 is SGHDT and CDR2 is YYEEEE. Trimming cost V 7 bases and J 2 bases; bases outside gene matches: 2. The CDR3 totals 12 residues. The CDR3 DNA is TGTGCCAGCGGGACAGGTACCTACGAGCAGTACTTC. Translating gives CASGTGTYEQYF. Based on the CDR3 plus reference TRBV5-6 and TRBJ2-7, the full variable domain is DAGVTQSPTHLIKTRGQQVTLRCSPKSGHDTVSWYQQALGQGPQFIFQYYEEEERQRGNFPDRFSGHQFPNYSSELNVNALLLGDSALYLCASGTGTYEQYFGPGTRLTVT.